The present T cell receptor beta chain was sequenced within a study of Ad26.COV2.S vaccination and SARS-CoV-2 variants. Generated by immunoSEQ multiplex PCR, the TCRdb table keeps only in-frame clones and is missing some. This table holds a few hundred thousand clones, roughly 91% found once. This sample's treatment: over 15 received Ad26.COV2.S at low or high dose, single or two shots; roughly 5 received placebo; per-sample allocation not given. Day 63 after the first injection of vaccine or placebo was the sampling time. Boston hosted the donor, who was an adult aged 18-55 years. This CDR3 is 12 amino acids long. V gave up 5 bases and J gave up 8 bases; unmatched junction bases: 5.

The sequence was collected from a person aged 18-65 years who received the Ad26.COV2.S COVID-19 vaccine or a placebo. The chain uses TRBV12-3 or TRBV12-4 and TRBJ1-2; 7 nucleotides line up with TRBD1. The sample here was peripheral blood, taken in a trial of Ad26.COV2.S vaccine versus placebo. Written as DNA, the CDR3 is TGTGCCAGCAGTCACAGGGGACGAGGCTACACCTTC. Protein product: CASSHRGRGYTF.